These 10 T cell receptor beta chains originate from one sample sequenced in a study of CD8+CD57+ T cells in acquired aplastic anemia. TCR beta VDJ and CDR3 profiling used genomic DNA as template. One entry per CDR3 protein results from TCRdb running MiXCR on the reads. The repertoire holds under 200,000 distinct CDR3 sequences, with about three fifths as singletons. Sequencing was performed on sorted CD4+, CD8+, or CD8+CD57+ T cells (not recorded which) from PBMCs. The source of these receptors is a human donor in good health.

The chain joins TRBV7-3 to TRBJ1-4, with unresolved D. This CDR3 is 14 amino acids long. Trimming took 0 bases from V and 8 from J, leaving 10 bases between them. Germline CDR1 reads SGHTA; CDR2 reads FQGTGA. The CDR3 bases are TGTGCCAGCAGCTTAACGCCGGGAGGGGAAAAACTGTTTTTT. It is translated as CASSLTPGGEKLFF. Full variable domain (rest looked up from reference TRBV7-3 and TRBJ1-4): GAGVSQTPSNKVTEKGKYVELRCDPISGHTALYWYRQSLGQGPEFLIYFQGTGAADDSGLPNDRFFAVRPEGSVSTLKIQRTERGDSAVYLCASSLTPGGEKLFFGSGTQLSVL.

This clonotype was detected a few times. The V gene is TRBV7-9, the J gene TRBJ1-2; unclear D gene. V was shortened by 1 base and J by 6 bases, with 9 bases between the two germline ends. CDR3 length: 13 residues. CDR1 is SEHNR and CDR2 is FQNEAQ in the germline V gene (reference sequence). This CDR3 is CASSLVGLNGYTF. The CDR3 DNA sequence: TGTGCCAGCAGCTTAGTAGGACTAAATGGCTACACCTTC.

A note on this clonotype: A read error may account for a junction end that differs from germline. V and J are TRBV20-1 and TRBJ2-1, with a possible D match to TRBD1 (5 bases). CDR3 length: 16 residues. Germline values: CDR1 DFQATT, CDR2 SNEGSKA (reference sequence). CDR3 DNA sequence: TGCAGTGCTAGAGATAACGTTGGGCAGGGCTACGATGAGCAGTTCTTC. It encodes CSARDNVGQGYDEQFF.

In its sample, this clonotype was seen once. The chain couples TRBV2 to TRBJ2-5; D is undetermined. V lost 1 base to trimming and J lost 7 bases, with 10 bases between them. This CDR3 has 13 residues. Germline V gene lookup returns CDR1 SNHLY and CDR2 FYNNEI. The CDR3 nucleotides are TGTGCCAGCAGTGAAGAGGGATTCGGGACCCAGTACTTC. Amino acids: CASSEEGFGTQYF.

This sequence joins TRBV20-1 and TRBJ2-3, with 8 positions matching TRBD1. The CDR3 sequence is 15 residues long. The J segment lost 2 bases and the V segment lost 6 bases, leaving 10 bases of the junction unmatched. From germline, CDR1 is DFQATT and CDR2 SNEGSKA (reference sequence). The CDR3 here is CSAVKDRENTDTQYF. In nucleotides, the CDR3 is TGCAGTGCGGTAAAGGACAGGGAAAACACAGATACGCAGTATTTT.

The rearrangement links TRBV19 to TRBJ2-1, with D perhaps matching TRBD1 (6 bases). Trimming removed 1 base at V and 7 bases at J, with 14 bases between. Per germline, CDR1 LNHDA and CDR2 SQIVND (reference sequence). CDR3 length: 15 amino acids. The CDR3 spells CASSIVGQIGNEQFF. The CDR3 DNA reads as TGTGCCAGTAGTATAGTAGGACAGATAGGGAATGAGCAGTTCTTC. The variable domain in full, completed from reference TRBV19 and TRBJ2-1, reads DGGITQSPKYLFRKEGQNVTLSCEQNLNHDAMYWYRQDPGQGLRLIYYSQIVNDFQKGDIAEGYSVSREKKESFPLTVTSAQKNPTAFYLCASSIVGQIGNEQFFGPGTRLTVL.

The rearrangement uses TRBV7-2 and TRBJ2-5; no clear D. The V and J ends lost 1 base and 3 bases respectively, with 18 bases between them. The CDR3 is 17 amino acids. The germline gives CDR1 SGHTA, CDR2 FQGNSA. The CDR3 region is CASSLDPPRHPKETQYF. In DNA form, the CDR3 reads TGTGCCAGCAGCTTAGATCCCCCCAGGCACCCCAAAGAGACCCAGTACTTC.

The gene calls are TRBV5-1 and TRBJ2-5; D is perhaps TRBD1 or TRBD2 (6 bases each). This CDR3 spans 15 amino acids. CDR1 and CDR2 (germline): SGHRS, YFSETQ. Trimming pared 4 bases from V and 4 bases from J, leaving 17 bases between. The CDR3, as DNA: TGCGCCAGCAGCGGCGCACCCGGGGGCAGAGAGACCCAGTACTTC. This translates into CASSGAPGGRETQYF. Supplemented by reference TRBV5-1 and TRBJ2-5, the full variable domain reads KAGVTQTPRYLIKTRGQQVTLSCSPISGHRSVSWYQQTPGQGLQFLFEYFSETQRNKGNFPGRFSGRQFSNSRSEMNVSTLELGDSALYLCASSGAPGGRETQYFGPGTRLLVL.

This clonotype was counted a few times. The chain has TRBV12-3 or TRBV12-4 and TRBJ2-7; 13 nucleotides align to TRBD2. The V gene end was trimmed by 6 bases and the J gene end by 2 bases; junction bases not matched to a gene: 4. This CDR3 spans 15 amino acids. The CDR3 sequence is CASRDGTSGAYEQYF. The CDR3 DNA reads TGTGCCAGCAGGGACGGGACTAGCGGGGCCTACGAGCAGTACTTC.

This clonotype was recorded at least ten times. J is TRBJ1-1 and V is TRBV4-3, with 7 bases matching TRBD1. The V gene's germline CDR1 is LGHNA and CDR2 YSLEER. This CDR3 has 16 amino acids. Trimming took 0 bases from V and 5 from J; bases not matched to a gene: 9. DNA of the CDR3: TGCGCCAGCAGCCAAGACACAGGGGTTATGGGGACTGAAGCTTTCTTT. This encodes CASSQDTGVMGTEAFF.